This entry lists 28 T cell receptor beta chains sequenced from one sample in a study of cytomegalovirus exposure and HLA in healthy donors. This PCR relied on a set of 60 Vbeta primers and 13 Jbeta primers. Assay: immunoSEQ multiplex PCR; the TCRdb copy retains only in-frame clones and omits some. The sample lists nearly 200,000 clones, about 89% seen once, with 1% to 1.5% in the top ten. The sample was PBMCs. These receptors were obtained from a man aged 25 to 40 in good health and CMV-seronegative.

This chain links TRBV28 with TRBJ1-2; 7 positions match TRBD1. J was trimmed by 6 bases and V by 5 bases; bases with no gene match: 6. Germline V gene sequence: CDR1 MDHEN, CDR2 SYDVKM. This CDR3 is built from 13 residues. CDR3 sequence (DNA): TGTGCCAGCAGTGACAGGACAGGTGATGGCTACACCTTC. This encodes CASSDRTGDGYTF.

The chain combines TRBV29-1 with TRBJ2-5; no firm D call. The CDR3 consists of 13 residues. V shed 3 bases and J shed 4 bases, with 12 bases lying between them. From germline, CDR1 is SQVTM and CDR2 ANQGSEA. The CDR3 is CSVDQRAGETQYF. The DNA of the CDR3 is TGCAGCGTTGATCAGCGTGCTGGAGAGACCCAGTACTTC.

This chain connects TRBV5-1 to TRBJ2-3; 8 bases map to TRBD2. Unmatched junction bases numbered 9, after V lost 1 base and J lost 2 bases. CDR1 and CDR2 from the germline V gene are SGHRS and YFSETQ. The CDR3 spans 17 residues. The CDR3 DNA reads TGCGCCAGCAGCTTGAGAGCGGGAGCGATCCTCACAGATACGCAGTATTTT. Its translation: CASSLRAGAILTDTQYF.

V is TRBV7-2 and J is TRBJ2-5; no firm D call. V was clipped by 0 bases and J by 5 bases, with 13 bases between them. The CDR3 runs to 15 residues. The germline V gene has CDR1 SGHTA and CDR2 FQGNSA. In DNA, the CDR3 is TGTGCCAGCAGCTTAGCGACGCGGCCCCGGGAGACCCAGTACTTC. This encodes CASSLATRPRETQYF.

This chain uses TRBV18 with TRBJ2-1; 8 bases match TRBD1. The CDR3 runs 16 residues. CDR1 is KGHSH and CDR2 is LQKENI in the germline V gene. J lost 0 bases, V lost 3 bases, and 4 bases had no gene match. The chain's CDR3 is CASSPRTGSSYNEQFF. The CDR3 DNA reads TGTGCCAGCTCACCTAGGACAGGGAGCTCCTACAATGAGCAGTTCTTC. The entire variable domain, with the rest obtained from reference TRBV18 and TRBJ2-1, is as follows: NAGVMQNPRHLVRRRGQEARLRCSPMKGHSHVYWYRQLPEEGLKFMVYLQKENIIDESGMPKERFSAEFPKEGPSILRIQQVVRGDSAAYFCASSPRTGSSYNEQFFGPGTRLTVL.

The chain is built from TRBV30 and TRBJ1-2; TRBD1 is a possible D gene (6 bases). V lost 1 base, J lost 6 bases, and 12 bases lay in between. The germline V gene encodes CDR1 GTSNPN and CDR2 SVGIG (reference sequence). This CDR3 has 13 amino acids. CDR3 residues: CAWSDYWTDGYTF. As DNA, the CDR3 is TGTGCCTGGAGTGACTACTGGACAGATGGCTACACCTTC.

The rearrangement uses TRBV29-1 and TRBJ1-4; TRBD1 might be the D (5 bases). Trimming removed 1 base from V and 8 bases from J, with 14 bases in between. The germline gives CDR1 SQVTM, CDR2 ANQGSEA. This CDR3 has 14 amino acids. In DNA, the CDR3 is TGCAGCGTTGAAGGGGGAAGGGGCGAAGAAAAACTGTTTTTT. Its translation is CSVEGGRGEEKLFF.

The chain uses TRBV28 and TRBJ2-7; TRBD1 is a possible D gene (5 bases). CDR1 is MDHEN, CDR2 SYDVKM, per germline. The germline V and J ends were trimmed by 5 bases and 3 bases, with 14 bases remaining between them. The CDR3 loop spans 14 amino acids. For the CDR3, the DNA is TGTGCCAGCAGTCCTCAGGGAAGGCTCTACGAGCAGTACTTC. Translating it yields CASSPQGRLYEQYF. Together with reference TRBV28 and TRBJ2-7, the CDR3 gives the full variable domain: DVKVTQSSRYLVKRTGEKVFLECVQDMDHENMFWYRQDPGLGLRLIYFSYDVKMKEKGDIPEGYSVSREKKERFSLILESASTNQTSMYLCASSPQGRLYEQYFGPGTRLTVT.

The V call is TRBV18, the J call TRBJ1-1, with D maybe TRBD1 (5 bases). Per the germline V gene, CDR1 is KGHSH and CDR2 is LQKENI. V was cut by 5 bases and J by 2 bases, with 9 bases left in between. The CDR3 extends over 13 amino acids. The CDR3 DNA is TGTGCCAGCTCAGACGACAGCAACACTGAAGCTTTCTTT. Its protein is CASSDDSNTEAFF. Full variable domain (missing parts from reference TRBV18 and TRBJ1-1): NAGVMQNPRHLVRRRGQEARLRCSPMKGHSHVYWYRQLPEEGLKFMVYLQKENIIDESGMPKERFSAEFPKEGPSILRIQQVVRGDSAAYFCASSDDSNTEAFFGQGTRLTVV.

V is TRBV11-2 and J is TRBJ2-3, with D unclear. Trimming took 3 bases from V and 6 from J, leaving 19 bases between them. Germline V gives CDR1 SGHAT, CDR2 FQNNGV. There are 16 residues in the CDR3. CDR3 sequence: CASSFRSYKRFDTQYF. In DNA, the CDR3 is TGTGCCAGCAGCTTTAGATCGTATAAACGTTTCGATACGCAGTATTTT.

The gene calls are TRBV19 and TRBJ1-2, with D tentatively TRBD1 (5 bases). CDR3 length: 11 amino acids. In germline, CDR1 is LNHDA, CDR2 SQIVND (reference sequence). Trimming took 10 bases from V and 8 from J, leaving 14 bases between them. This CDR3 reads CATKVGVGYTF. CDR3 coding DNA: TGTGCCACCAAAGTAGGGGTCGGCTACACCTTC. The full variable domain, with the rest looked up from reference TRBV19 and TRBJ1-2, is DGGITQSPKYLFRKEGQNVTLSCEQNLNHDAMYWYRQDPGQGLRLIYYSQIVNDFQKGDIAEGYSVSREKKESFPLTVTSAQKNPTAFYLCATKVGVGYTFGSGTRLTVV.

The genes are TRBV6-1 and TRBJ2-2; 8 positions agree with TRBD1. Germline lookup yields CDR1 MNHNS and CDR2 SASEGT. The CDR3 sequence is 13 residues long. After removal of 4 bases from V and 6 bases from J, the junction contained 1 base not matched to a gene. The CDR3 DNA reads as TGTGCCAGCAGTGTACAGGGGGCCGGGGAGCTGTTTTTT. Translation: CASSVQGAGELFF.

The rearrangement joins TRBV6-5 to TRBJ2-1; 10 bases map to TRBD2. This CDR3 region has 15 residues. Germline V gene data show CDR1 as MNHEY and CDR2 as SVGAGI. The trim removed 1 base at V and 7 bases at J, leaving 4 bases unmatched. The CDR3 reads CASSYWASGSNEQFF. The CDR3 DNA is TGTGCCAGCAGTTACTGGGCTAGCGGGAGTAATGAGCAGTTCTTC.

The CDR3 sequence is CAAGQVGDYNEQFF. The CDR3 coding sequence is TGTGCCGCGGGACAGGTAGGGGACTACAATGAGCAGTTCTTC. The chain links TRBV2 to TRBJ2-1; 8 nucleotides match TRBD1. The CDR3 loop spans 14 amino acids. V was clipped by 11 bases and J by 3 bases; unmatched bases: 9. The germline V gene has CDR1 SNHLY and CDR2 FYNNEI.

V is TRBV7-2 and J is TRBJ2-7; D is possibly TRBD1 (6 bases). This CDR3 region has 14 residues. Germline V gene lookup returns CDR1 SGHTA and CDR2 FQGNSA. V lost 4 bases and J lost 2, with 12 bases in between. The CDR3 here is CASSYRDTTYEQYF. The CDR3, as DNA: TGTGCCAGCAGCTACCGGGACACCACCTACGAGCAGTACTTC.

V is TRBV4-2 and J is TRBJ1-2; no clear D gene. CDR3 size: 14 residues. Trimming stripped 0 bases from V and 3 bases from J, with 8 bases between. Germline V gives CDR1 LGHNA, CDR2 YNFKEQ. The CDR3 DNA reads TGTGCCAGCAGCCAAGAAAGTAGTCACTATGGCTACACCTTC. It is translated as CASSQESSHYGYTF.

The chain uses TRBV28 and TRBJ2-7, with D perhaps matching TRBD1 (5 bases). Germline V gene data show CDR1 as MDHEN and CDR2 as SYDVKM. The CDR3 runs to 16 residues. Trimming removed 6 bases at V and 4 bases at J, with 22 bases between. DNA of the CDR3: TGTGCCAGCAGCTCACCCCCAGGGCCCCAAATGTACGAGCAGTACTTC. The encoded protein is CASSSPPGPQMYEQYF.

A single count supports this clone. Its ends do not fully match the called genes, so a read error is possible. The gene calls are TRBV11-2 and TRBJ2-1, with TRBD2 matching 9 bases. Germline V gives CDR1 SGHAT, CDR2 FQNNGV. The CDR3 contains 15 residues. The CDR3 spells CASSDPGLAMNEQLF. CDR3 nucleotides: TGTGCCAGCAGCGATCCCGGACTAGCGATGAATGAGCAGCTCTTC.

This clone was detected once. V usage is TRBV7-8 and J usage is TRBJ2-2; 11 nucleotides agree with TRBD1. Germline trimming cut 6 bases from V and 5 bases from J; bases unmatched to any gene: 2. The CDR3 is 14 residues long. Germline V gene sequence: CDR1 SGHVS, CDR2 FQNEAQ. CDR3 sequence: CASRGQGGTGELFF. CDR3 sequence (DNA): TGTGCCAGCAGGGGACAGGGGGGGACCGGGGAGCTGTTTTTT.

The chain is built from TRBV4-2 and TRBJ1-1; D is ambiguous. The CDR3 contains 13 residues. In germline, CDR1 is LGHNA, CDR2 YNFKEQ. V dropped 4 bases and J dropped 1 base, with 7 bases sitting between them. This CDR3 is CASSPRGNTEAFF. The DNA for the CDR3 is TGTGCCAGCAGCCCCCGGGGGAACACTGAAGCTTTCTTT.

This clone appeared a single time. The J gene is TRBJ2-5, the V gene TRBV19; 7 nucleotides agree with TRBD1. The CDR3 spans 16 residues. Germline V gives CDR1 LNHDA, CDR2 SQIVND (reference sequence). V dropped 3 bases and J dropped 0; count of bases not matched to a gene: 7. This CDR3 is CASSMVGTVHQETQYF. The CDR3 coding sequence is TGTGCCAGTAGTATGGTAGGGACAGTCCACCAAGAGACCCAGTACTTC.

The V gene is TRBV7-9, the J gene TRBJ2-2, with a possible D match to TRBD1 (6 bases). The CDR3 length is 16 residues. Germline V gene sequence: CDR1 SEHNR, CDR2 FQNEAQ (reference sequence). V shed 10 bases and J shed 5 bases, with 23 bases lying between them. The CDR3 spells CATLPSGGVGTGELFF. The CDR3 DNA follows: TGTGCCACCCTCCCTAGTGGGGGCGTAGGGACCGGGGAGCTGTTTTTT.

CDR3 sequence (DNA): TGTGCCAGCAGCAGGGGACAGGGGGCCACCTACAATGAGCAGTTCTTC. Its translation is CASSRGQGATYNEQFF. V usage is TRBV28 and J usage is TRBJ2-1; 12 positions agree with TRBD1. The germline V gene has CDR1 MDHEN and CDR2 SYDVKM. The CDR3 spans 16 residues. With 6 bases clipped from V and 2 bases from J, the junction kept 5 bases outside the gene matches.

The V and J genes are TRBV6-5 and TRBJ1-6, with D uncertain. The germline V gene encodes CDR1 MNHEY and CDR2 SVGAGI. The CDR3 consists of 12 residues. V was clipped by 7 bases and J by 9 bases, with 10 bases between them. CDR3 region: CASKEGGSPLHF. The CDR3 nucleotides read TGTGCCAGCAAAGAGGGAGGTTCACCCCTCCACTTT.

The chain combines TRBV6-6 with TRBJ1-3; no reliable D call. The V gene's germline CDR1 is MNHNY and CDR2 SVGAGI (reference sequence). The CDR3 length is 16 residues. V shed 5 bases and J shed 3 bases, with 17 bases lying between them. DNA for the CDR3: TGTGCCAGCAGTGTCCAAGCCGCGGGCGGTGGAAACACCATATATTTT. Translation: CASSVQAAGGGNTIYF.

Turning to this clone: The sample carries other DNA sequences with the same CDR3. The chain has TRBV20-1 and TRBJ2-7; D call uncertain. Germline V CDR1 and CDR2: DFQATT, SNEGSKA (reference sequence). The V end lost 3 bases, the J end lost 1 base, and 4 bases lay between the germline ends. The length of the CDR3 is 11 residues. CDR3 region: CSASLSYEQYF. The CDR3 DNA reads TGCAGTGCTAGCCTATCCTACGAGCAGTACTTC.

The chain links TRBV29-1 to TRBJ2-1; 11 nucleotides agree with TRBD2. V lost 0 bases to trimming and J lost 9 bases; unmatched junction nucleotides: 7. Germline V gene sequence: CDR1 SQVTM, CDR2 ANQGSEA. The CDR3 is made up of 15 amino acids. CDR3 in DNA: TGCAGCGTTGAAGATGCACTAGCGGGAGTTATTGAGCAGTTCTTC. This codes for CSVEDALAGVIEQFF.

The J gene is TRBJ1-4, the V gene TRBV7-6, with D possibly TRBD1 on 6 matching bases. Germline assignment: CDR1 SGHVS and CDR2 FNYEAQ. The ends were cut back, 6 bases at V and 5 bases at J, with 13 bases in the middle. The CDR3 consists of 14 residues. Here the CDR3 reads CASSLTGLNEKLFF. The DNA for the CDR3 is TGTGCCAGCAGTTTGACAGGCCTCAATGAAAAACTGTTTTTT.